The 32 T cell receptor beta chains listed next were all sequenced from one sample in a study of glioma-infiltrating T cells. Using RNA template, CDR3s of TCR alpha and beta were amplified with iRepertoire arm-PCR. One entry per CDR3 protein, called by TCRdb with MiXCR from the multiplex PCR reads. The table records about 140,000 distinct CDR3 sequences, about 39% of them present only once. Sequenced input: glioma tissue, nonneoplastic brain tissue, or PBMCs (not recorded which). Source of these receptors: a human donor with low-grade glioma or glioblastoma, undergoing nonglioma brain surgery, or in good health (not recorded which).

The table lists this clonotype with a few counts. J is TRBJ1-6 and V is TRBV6-1; D unclear. V dropped 1 base and J dropped 9 bases, with 7 bases sitting between them. Germline values: CDR1 MNHNS, CDR2 SASEGT. This CDR3 is 13 amino acids long. The CDR3 loop is CASSEEGGSPLHF. CDR3 coding DNA: TGTGCCAGCAGTGAAGAGGGAGGTTCACCCCTCCACTTT.

The chain has TRBV15 and TRBJ2-7; D gene ambiguous. V was cut by 5 bases and J by 4 bases, with 9 bases left in between. The CDR3 is 12 residues long. In germline, CDR1 is LNHNV, CDR2 YYDKDF (reference sequence). The CDR3 DNA reads TGTGCCACCAGCCCGGACGGGTACGAGCAGTACTTC. Its translation is CATSPDGYEQYF.

The J gene is TRBJ1-2, the V gene TRBV24-1; TRBD1 might be the D (5 bases). V was trimmed by 1 base and J by 6 bases, leaving 11 bases between them. This CDR3 has 14 amino acids. Germline values: CDR1 KGHDR, CDR2 SFDVKD. The CDR3 loop reads CATSDFGHRNGYTF. CDR3 nucleotide sequence: TGTGCCACCAGTGATTTTGGACATCGGAATGGCTACACCTTC.

V is TRBV6-6 and J is TRBJ1-2; D is unresolved. With 1 base removed from V and 6 bases from J, the gap between germline ends came to 6 bases. The CDR3 totals 12 residues. Germline CDR1 and CDR2: MNHNY and SVGAGI (reference sequence). The CDR3 coding sequence is TGTGCCAGCAGTTACTTCGGGGATGGCTACACCTTC. Translating it yields CASSYFGDGYTF.

The gene calls are TRBV18 and TRBJ2-5; D unresolved. The CDR3 extends over 14 amino acids. V lost 3 bases and J lost 2, with 10 bases in between. Germline loops: CDR1 KGHSH, CDR2 LQKENI. The CDR3 DNA sequence: TGTGCCAGCTCACCTCCAGGAGAACAAGAGACCCAGTACTTC. Amino acids: CASSPPGEQETQYF.

The chain employs TRBV20-1 and TRBJ2-2; tentative D call: TRBD1 (5 bases). The CDR3 totals 14 residues. The V end lost 1 base, the J end lost 5 bases, and 11 bases lay between the germline ends. Germline CDR1 is DFQATT and CDR2 is SNEGSKA (reference sequence). CDR3 region: CSARVAGRTGELFF. As DNA, the CDR3 is TGCAGTGCTAGAGTAGCAGGGCGGACCGGGGAGCTGTTTTTT.

For this clonotype: Since a much larger clone is just one base distant, this may be a read error. Here the CDR3 omits its conserved ending phenylalanine or tryptophan, so a read error is the likely source. CDR3 protein: CAVSRTVAYEQYL. DNA of the CDR3: TGTGCCGTCTCAAGGACAGTAGCCTACGAGCAGTACCTC. The V gene is TRBV6-1, the J gene TRBJ2-7; tentative D call: TRBD1 (6 bases). Germline values: CDR1 MNHNS, CDR2 SASEGT. V lost 11 bases and J lost 2, with 16 bases in between. The CDR3 has 13 residues.

The rearrangement uses TRBV20-1 and TRBJ2-5, with D tentatively TRBD2 (6 bases). The V gene lost 2 bases and the J gene lost 2 bases, with 12 bases spanning the gap. The CDR3 has 14 residues. Germline V gives CDR1 DFQATT, CDR2 SNEGSKA (reference sequence). In DNA, the CDR3 is TGCAGTGCTAGATTAGGCGGGGTACAAGAGACCCAGTACTTC. It specifies CSARLGGVQETQYF.

The genes are TRBV7-2 and TRBJ2-3; D not resolved. The V gene lost 6 bases and the J gene lost 0 bases, with 13 bases spanning the gap. Germline V CDR1 and CDR2: SGHTA, FQGNSA. The length of the CDR3 is 15 residues. In DNA form, the CDR3 reads TGTGCCAGCAGTATAGACGGCGCAAGCACAGATACGCAGTATTTT. Its protein is CASSIDGASTDTQYF.

This clonotype was counted ten times or more. The rearrangement links TRBV20-1 to TRBJ1-5; the D gene is possibly TRBD1 (6 bases). Germline assignment: CDR1 DFQATT and CDR2 SNEGSKA (reference sequence). The CDR3 spans 13 residues. V lost 3 bases and J 5 bases, leaving 11 bases between the germline ends. CDR3 sequence (DNA): TGCAGTGCTAGTTGGGGGCTTGATCAGCCCCAGCATTTT. It translates to CSASWGLDQPQHF.

The chain uses TRBV6-1 and TRBJ2-7; D is tentatively TRBD1 or TRBD2 (5 bases each). The CDR3 spans 13 residues. Trimming cost V 5 bases and J 5 bases, with 13 bases left between them. The germline CDR1 and CDR2 sequences are MNHNS and SASEGT. CDR3 residues: CASSRGLRDEQYF. The CDR3 DNA reads TGTGCCAGCAGTCGGGGCCTCCGGGACGAGCAGTACTTC.

This clonotype was observed many times. The gene calls are TRBV6-6 and TRBJ2-3; the D is unclear. Trimming took 0 bases from V and 5 from J, leaving 9 bases between them. CDR1 MNHNY and CDR2 SVGAGI come from the germline V gene (reference sequence). The CDR3 covers 14 residues. The CDR3 protein is CASSYSTWGDTQYF. CDR3 in DNA: TGTGCCAGCAGTTACTCCACCTGGGGAGATACGCAGTATTTT.

This clonotype was observed a handful of times. The rearrangement uses TRBV2 and TRBJ1-6; perhaps TRBD1 as D (6 bases). Trimming removed 7 bases from V and 6 bases from J, with 10 bases in between. Germline assignment: CDR1 SNHLY and CDR2 FYNNEI. The CDR3 totals 13 residues. This CDR3 reads CASIRTANSPLHF. The CDR3 bases are TGTGCCAGCATTAGGACAGCTAATTCACCCCTCCACTTT.

This clonotype was detected only a few times. The rearrangement links TRBV12-3 or TRBV12-4 to TRBJ2-7; 8 positions match TRBD1. The CDR3 is 14 amino acids. The ends lost 6 bases at V and 6 bases at J; junction bases unmatched: 10. The CDR3 region has the DNA TGTGCCAGCAGGGGCACAGGGGGATCTGGCGAGCAGTACTTC. Protein: CASRGTGGSGEQYF.

The chain has TRBV2 and TRBJ2-2; 7 bases fit TRBD1. CDR1 and CDR2 from the germline V gene are SNHLY and FYNNEI. CDR3 length: 13 amino acids. V dropped 9 bases and J dropped 4; count of bases not matched to a gene: 5. The CDR3 loop is CASRQGGTGELFF. The CDR3 nucleotides are TGTGCCAGTAGACAGGGTGGCACCGGGGAGCTGTTTTTT.

For this clonotype: It may be a read error: a sequence one base away is much more abundant. The V call is TRBV3-1, the J call TRBJ1-5; D unresolved. The V end lost 4 bases, the J end lost 0 bases, and 7 bases lay between the germline ends. Per germline, CDR1 LGHDT and CDR2 YNNKEL (reference sequence). The CDR3 spans 14 residues. CDR3 amino acids: CASSPRNSNQPQHF. CDR3 DNA: TGTGCCAGCAGCCCCAGAAATAGCAATCAGCCCCAGCATTTT.

This clonotype was seen only a few times. This rearrangement joins TRBV7-2 to TRBJ1-1, with D uncertain. V was trimmed by 2 bases and J by 1 base, leaving 8 bases between them. This CDR3 has 14 residues. Germline V gene sequence: CDR1 SGHTA, CDR2 FQGNSA. CDR3 in DNA: TGTGCCAGCAGCTTACACAGATGGAACACTGAAGCTTTCTTT. Translation: CASSLHRWNTEAFF.

The table lists this clonotype with many counts. V usage is TRBV6-1 and J usage is TRBJ1-1; D perhaps matches TRBD1 (5 bases). CDR1 and CDR2 (germline): MNHNS, SASEGT. Trimming pared 6 bases from V and 7 bases from J, leaving 24 bases between. This CDR3 is 16 amino acids long. The CDR3 spells CASSLPGRSTPYEAFF. DNA of the CDR3: TGTGCCAGCAGCCTTCCGGGACGGAGTACGCCATATGAAGCTTTCTTT.

This clonotype has only a few counts. CDR3 coding DNA: TGCAGTGCCACCGAGGGACAGGGGCAGGGCTATGGCTACACCTTC. It yields the protein CSATEGQGQGYGYTF. The chain carries TRBV20-1 and TRBJ1-2, with 10 bases aligning to TRBD1. CDR3 size: 15 residues. From germline, CDR1 is DFQATT and CDR2 SNEGSKA (reference sequence). V lost 6 bases to trimming and J lost 4 bases; unmatched junction nucleotides: 11.

This rearrangement joins TRBV18 to TRBJ1-5; D unresolved. Germline V CDR1 and CDR2: KGHSH, LQKENI. The CDR3 length is 13 residues. V lost 6 bases and J lost 1, with 7 bases in between. The CDR3 spells CASSEGSNQPQHF. In DNA form, the CDR3 reads TGTGCCAGCTCGGAGGGAAGCAATCAGCCCCAGCATTTT.

This sequence joins TRBV28 and TRBJ2-2; the D gene is possibly TRBD2 (7 bases). The CDR3 loop spans 16 amino acids. Trimming removed 3 bases from V and 5 bases from J, with 16 bases in between. The germline gives CDR1 MDHEN, CDR2 SYDVKM. In DNA, the CDR3 is TGTGCCAGCAGTTTGAGGGGGGGACCCAGGACCGGGGAGCTGTTTTTT. Its protein product is CASSLRGGPRTGELFF.

The CDR3 here is CASSLFRGTEAFF. The CDR3, as DNA: TGTGCCAGCAGTTTATTTCGGGGCACTGAAGCTTTCTTT. V and J are TRBV12-3 or TRBV12-4 and TRBJ1-1; no clear D gene. The length of the CDR3 is 13 residues. The V end was cut by 2 bases, the J end by 4 bases, with 8 bases between.

This clonotype came up a few times. The rearrangement joins TRBV7-9 to TRBJ2-1, with D unclear. From germline, CDR1 is SEHNR and CDR2 FQNEAQ (reference sequence). V shed 2 bases and J shed 4 bases, with 6 bases lying between them. The CDR3 is 13 amino acids. CDR3 residues: CASSLSGYNEQFF. The DNA of the CDR3 is TGTGCCAGCAGCTTATCCGGATACAATGAGCAGTTCTTC.

As concerns this clonotype: One junction end disagrees with the germline gene, perhaps due to a read error. The chain couples TRBV10-3 to TRBJ2-7; possible D gene TRBD2, 7 bases. This CDR3 contains 14 residues. Germline CDR1 is ENHRY and CDR2 is SYGVKD. The CDR3 nucleotides are TGTGCCATCAATGAGGGGGGGGGCCTATCCGAGCAGTACTTC. Translated, it gives CAINEGGGLSEQYF.

This sequence joins TRBV4-2 and TRBJ2-1; 8 nucleotides align to TRBD2. The CDR3 extends over 15 amino acids. V gave up 5 bases and J gave up 9 bases; unmatched junction bases: 12. Germline loops: CDR1 LGHNA, CDR2 YNFKEQ. CDR3 in DNA: TGTGCCAGCAGCTCCGAACAGGGACTAGTATCTGAGCAGTTCTTC. Translation: CASSSEQGLVSEQFF.

The V call is TRBV10-3, the J call TRBJ1-5, with 10 bases matching TRBD1. The V segment lost 5 bases and the J segment 6 bases; nucleotides outside the gene matches: 7. This CDR3 is built from 15 residues. Germline V CDR1 and CDR2: ENHRY, SYGVKD. For the CDR3, the DNA is TGTGCCATCAGTACGGGACAGGGGTGGGGTCAGCCCCAGCATTTT. This sequence encodes CAISTGQGWGQPQHF.

This chain uses TRBV18 with TRBJ1-1; perhaps TRBD1 as D (5 bases). The germline CDR1 and CDR2 sequences are KGHSH and LQKENI. The CDR3 is 15 amino acids. V dropped 0 bases and J dropped 4 bases, with 12 bases sitting between them. CDR3 sequence reads: CASSPPGTGGTEAFF. CDR3 bases: TGTGCCAGCTCACCACCGGGAACGGGGGGCACTGAAGCTTTCTTT.

With respect to this clonotype: It may be a read error: a sequence one base away is much more abundant. The rearrangement joins TRBV19 to TRBJ1-5; no clear D gene. V lost 3 bases and J lost 3, with 15 bases in between. The germline gives CDR1 LNHDA, CDR2 SQIVND (reference sequence). The length of the CDR3 is 16 residues. In DNA, the CDR3 is TGTGCCAGTAGTATTGATCCCCTGGCCTCCAATCAGCCCCAGCATTTT. This encodes CASSIDPLASNQPQHF.

J is TRBJ1-5 and V is TRBV24-1; TRBD1 matches at 9 bases. This CDR3 is built from 15 residues. From germline, CDR1 is KGHDR and CDR2 SFDVKD. Trimming cost V 4 bases and J 3 bases; bases outside gene matches: 3. Here the CDR3 reads CATSDTGGLNQPQHF. In DNA form, the CDR3 reads TGTGCCACCAGTGACACAGGGGGCCTCAATCAGCCCCAGCATTTT.

This clonotype was counted ten times or more. The V call is TRBV27, the J call TRBJ1-3; 7 nucleotides line up with TRBD1. CDR3 length equals 14 residues. J gave up 3 bases and V 5 bases, and 4 bases lay outside the gene matches. CDR1 and CDR2 from the germline V gene are MNHEY and SMNVEV (reference sequence). The CDR3 sequence: CASSPQGNGNTIYF. The CDR3 DNA is TGTGCCAGCAGTCCACAGGGGAATGGAAACACCATATATTTT.

The V call is TRBV6-1, the J call TRBJ1-1; a possible D gene is TRBD1 (6 bases). This CDR3 has 13 residues. Trimming removed 6 bases at V and 1 base at J, with 9 bases between. Germline CDR1 and CDR2: MNHNS and SASEGT. Here the CDR3 DNA reads TGTGCCAGCAGGGGACACTGGAACACTGAAGCTTTCTTT. Protein sequence: CASRGHWNTEAFF.

The sample holds many counts of this clonotype. This rearrangement joins TRBV4-1 to TRBJ1-5; no clear D gene. The germline V gene encodes CDR1 MGHRA and CDR2 YSYEKL. The CDR3 is 14 amino acids. The V gene lost 2 bases and the J gene lost 7 bases, with 12 bases spanning the gap. CDR3 loop: CASSQIGVQQPQHF. In nucleotides, the CDR3 is TGCGCCAGCAGCCAAATCGGGGTACAGCAGCCCCAGCATTTT.